This T cell receptor beta chain was obtained from a study of beta chain features in type 1 diabetes. In the study overall: Healthy donors and patients had similar age, gender and cell yields. Broader study findings: Moderate but significant shortening of TCRB CDR3s was recorded in all four CD4+ subsets from Type 1 diabetes patients. The similarity of naive, central memory and Treg TCRB repertoires appeared greater among patients than among healthy donors. Short templates might get an advantage during PCR, and this would be equal in patients and controls.

CDR1 and CDR2 from the germline V gene are SGHRS and YFSETQ. V trimming: 4 bases; J trimming: 3 bases; junction bases outside the gene matches: 4. The CDR3 consists of 14 residues. On this clone: Its antigen is currently unknown.

What was sequenced were expressed TCRB transcripts, since all of the isolated RNA had been reverse transcribed. Profiled with immunoSEQ multiplex PCR; TCRdb holds only in-frame clones, not every one. Among about 160,000 clones, 6.5% to 8.5% were seen once, and the ten largest hold approximately 0.56%. The V gene is TRBV5-1, the J gene TRBJ2-3, with 8 bases that match TRBD2. Input material: central memory CD4+ T cells from blood. The receptor was isolated from a young woman with type 1 diabetes. The CDR3 nucleotides read TGCGCCAGCAGCCCCGGACTAGCAACAGATACGCAGTATTTT. Its protein product is CASSPGLATDTQYF.